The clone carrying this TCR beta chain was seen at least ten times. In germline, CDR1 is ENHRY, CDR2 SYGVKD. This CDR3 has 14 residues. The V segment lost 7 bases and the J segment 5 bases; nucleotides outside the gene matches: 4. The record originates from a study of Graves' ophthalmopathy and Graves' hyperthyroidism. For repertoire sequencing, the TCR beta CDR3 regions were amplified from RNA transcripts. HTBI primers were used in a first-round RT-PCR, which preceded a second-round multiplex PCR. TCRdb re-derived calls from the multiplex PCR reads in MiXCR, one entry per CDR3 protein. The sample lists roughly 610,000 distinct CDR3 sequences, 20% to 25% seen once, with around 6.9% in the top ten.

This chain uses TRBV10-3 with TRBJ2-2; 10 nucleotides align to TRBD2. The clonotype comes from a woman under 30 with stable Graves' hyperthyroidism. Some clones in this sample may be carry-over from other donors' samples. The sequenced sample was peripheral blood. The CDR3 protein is CAITGTSDTGELFF. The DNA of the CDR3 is TGTGCCATCACCGGGACTAGCGATACCGGGGAGCTGTTTTTT.